Listed here are 16 T cell receptor beta chains from one sample, sequenced in a study of shared clonotypes between healthy human individuals. As defined, naive CD8 cells were CD45RO-negative and positively selected for CCR7, with terminally differentiated effector memory CD45RA+ cells excluded. Using immunoSEQ multiplex PCR, the repertoire was profiled, and TCRdb retains in-frame clones only, with some absent. The data hold millions of clones, with 90% to 95% observed a single time. Sequenced sample: naive CD8+ T cells from PBMCs. These receptors were taken from a man between 18 and 29 years old in good health. Some clones in this sample may be carry-over from other donors' samples.

This clone is a singleton in its sample. This rearrangement joins TRBV28 to TRBJ2-7; D is unclear. From germline, CDR1 is MDHEN and CDR2 SYDVKM. The length of the CDR3 is 14 residues. With 7 bases removed from V and 0 bases from J, the gap between germline ends came to 13 bases. CDR3 DNA: TGTGCCAGCAAAGTTAACGGTAACTCCTACGAGCAGTACTTC. This translates into CASKVNGNSYEQYF. The full variable domain, rest sourced from reference TRBV28 and TRBJ2-7, is DVKVTQSSRYLVKRTGEKVFLECVQDMDHENMFWYRQDPGLGLRLIYFSYDVKMKEKGDIPEGYSVSREKKERFSLILESASTNQTSMYLCASKVNGNSYEQYFGPGTRLTVT.

The chain uses TRBV28 and TRBJ1-1; possibly TRBD1 for D (5 bases). The CDR3 has 13 amino acids. With 6 bases removed from V and 6 bases from J, the gap between germline ends came to 14 bases. CDR1 is MDHEN, CDR2 SYDVKM, per germline. In DNA, the CDR3 is TGTGCCAGCAGCAATACAGGTAGCGCTGAAGCTTTCTTT. Translated: CASSNTGSAEAFF.

This chain connects TRBV11-2 to TRBJ2-3; 9 bases are shared with TRBD1. V lost 1 base to trimming and J lost 7 bases; unmatched junction nucleotides: 15. Germline V lookup: CDR1 SGHAT, CDR2 FQNNGV. There are 18 residues in the CDR3. The CDR3 loop is CASSLVFIGDRDGNTQYF. CDR3 in DNA: TGTGCCAGCAGCTTAGTGTTTATTGGGGACAGGGATGGAAATACGCAGTATTTT.

About this clone itself: Other nucleotide sequences from this sample produce the same CDR3. The rearrangement links TRBV28 to TRBJ1-4; D is possibly TRBD1 (6 bases). Germline CDR1 and CDR2: MDHEN and SYDVKM. Trimming took 4 bases from V and 0 from J, leaving 12 bases between them. The CDR3 runs 16 residues. CDR3 in amino acids: CASSSPRGATNEKLFF. The CDR3 DNA reads as TGTGCCAGCAGTTCCCCAAGGGGGGCAACTAATGAAAAACTGTTTTTT.

The rearrangement links TRBV7-9 to TRBJ2-1, with 8 nucleotides matching TRBD1. The CDR3 totals 15 residues. V was clipped by 5 bases and J by 5 bases; unmatched bases: 8. CDR1 is SEHNR, CDR2 FQNEAQ, per germline (reference sequence). The CDR3 region has the DNA TGTGCCAGCAGCCCGCCCGACAGGGGCAACAATGAGCAGTTCTTC. It is translated as CASSPPDRGNNEQFF.

The CDR3 is CASSARDSPLYGYTF. The CDR3 DNA follows: TGTGCCAGCAGCGCCCGGGACAGCCCTCTTTATGGCTACACCTTC. The chain links TRBV9 to TRBJ1-2, with TRBD1 matching 7 bases. The CDR3 runs to 15 residues. Germline trimming cut 3 bases from V and 5 bases from J; bases unmatched to any gene: 10. CDR1 is SGDLS and CDR2 is YYNGEE in the germline V gene.

This chain links TRBV28 with TRBJ1-1; D might be TRBD1 (5 bases). This CDR3 spans 16 amino acids. Per the germline V gene, CDR1 is MDHEN and CDR2 is SYDVKM. Trimming took off 3 bases at V and 3 bases at J, with 17 bases between the two ends. The CDR3 spells CASSFVRGAGDTEAFF. CDR3 DNA sequence: TGTGCCAGCAGTTTCGTCCGCGGCGCGGGGGACACTGAAGCTTTCTTT.

In DNA, the CDR3 is TGTGCCAGCAGCCGGACCGCTTCCGATTCACCCCTCCACTTT. Its translation: CASSRTASDSPLHF. The V gene is TRBV7-9, the J gene TRBJ1-6; no clear D. The V and J ends lost 5 bases and 8 bases respectively, with 13 bases between them. In germline, CDR1 is SEHNR, CDR2 FQNEAQ (reference sequence). The CDR3 sequence is 14 residues long.

This clone appeared once. Germline and junction disagree at one end, which may indicate a read error. This chain connects TRBV7-8 to TRBJ2-7, with 7 nucleotides matching TRBD1. Germline V gene data show CDR1 as SGHVS and CDR2 as FQNEAQ. The CDR3 contains 12 residues. The CDR3 region has the DNA TGTGCCAGCAGCTTAGAGGGGCAGGGGGACAACTTC. The encoded protein is CASSLEGQGDNF.

V is TRBV6-1 and J is TRBJ2-1; tentative D call: TRBD2 (6 bases). The CDR3 spans 16 residues. Germline V lookup: CDR1 MNHNS, CDR2 SASEGT. V lost 2 bases, J lost 4 bases, and 15 bases lay in between. The CDR3 here is CASSESPLARYNEQFF. The CDR3 nucleotides are TGTGCCAGCAGTGAATCCCCCCTAGCGAGGTACAATGAGCAGTTCTTC.

CDR3 DNA: TGTGCCAGCAGTCCGACAGGGAGCACTGAAGCTTTCTTT. Translation gives CASSPTGSTEAFF. The rearrangement joins TRBV6-4 to TRBJ1-1; 7 bases map to TRBD1. This CDR3 region has 13 residues. Trimming at V came to 5 bases and at J to 4 bases, leaving 4 bases not matched to a gene. CDR1 and CDR2 from the germline V gene are MRHNA and SNTAGT.

This clone was recorded once. The rearrangement uses TRBV9 and TRBJ2-3; 8 bases agree with TRBD2. Trimming at V came to 3 bases and at J to 4 bases, leaving 13 bases not matched to a gene. Germline V lookup: CDR1 SGDLS, CDR2 YYNGEE. This CDR3 has 17 residues. CDR3 sequence: CASSAAPLRLAPDTQYF. CDR3 bases: TGTGCCAGCAGCGCAGCCCCTCTCCGACTAGCGCCAGATACGCAGTATTTT.

This chain joins TRBV29-1 and TRBJ2-1, with TRBD2 matching 14 bases. The J segment lost 1 base and the V segment lost 1 base, leaving 6 bases of the junction unmatched. This CDR3 contains 18 residues. Germline loops: CDR1 SQVTM, CDR2 ANQGSEA. CDR3 in amino acids: CSVEGLAGGAKSYNEQFF. DNA for the CDR3: TGCAGCGTTGAAGGACTAGCGGGAGGGGCTAAATCCTACAATGAGCAGTTCTTC.

The chain is built from TRBV7-2 and TRBJ1-2, with a weak D call TRBD1 (6 bases). CDR1 SGHTA and CDR2 FQGNSA come from the germline V gene. This CDR3 comprises 15 residues. V shed 5 bases and J shed 0 bases, with 13 bases lying between them. CDR3 loop: CASSARDMSNYGYTF. CDR3 coding DNA: TGTGCCAGCAGCGCCCGGGACATGTCTAACTATGGCTACACCTTC.

V and J are TRBV19 and TRBJ1-3; D uncertain. Germline V gene data show CDR1 as LNHDA and CDR2 as SQIVND (reference sequence). There are 11 residues in the CDR3. The CDR3 reads CGGSSGNTIYF. In nucleotides, the CDR3 is TGTGGCGGGTCCTCTGGAAACACCATATATTTT.

The chain links TRBV7-9 to TRBJ2-1, with 10 bases that match TRBD1. V dropped 4 bases and J dropped 9; count of bases not matched to a gene: 6. The CDR3 contains 14 residues. The germline V gene encodes CDR1 SEHNR and CDR2 FQNEAQ (reference sequence). CDR3 DNA: TGTGCCAGCAGCTCGGCGACAGGGGGCGGTGAGCAGTTCTTC. Amino acids: CASSSATGGGEQFF.